This entry concerns a single TCR beta chain. Its antigen is not identified. The germline CDR1 and CDR2 sequences are LNHDA and SQIVND (reference sequence). This CDR3 is 18 amino acids long. This entry comes from a study of T cell responses to AZD1222 COVID-19 vaccine. Study-wide findings and caveats: Females outnumbered males among donors, who were mostly white British; clonal diversity was possibly underestimated. Baseline seropositivity occurred in only a handful of AZD1222 recipients. As reported, nearly half of all spike-specific TCRs target variant regions that are unmutated. Dominant at 160-218 and 743-854, vaccine-associated CD4 TCRs also spanned spike.

The data were produced by immunoSEQ multiplex PCR, yet TCRdb's version contains in-frame clones alone and is incomplete. Of 70,000 to 95,000 clones listed, roughly 90% were seen once; the top ten hold roughly 3.9%. Sequenced material: peripheral blood, taken on day 0 of AZD1222 vaccination. This TCR was sampled from an adult in good health. The chain recombines TRBV19 with TRBJ2-7; 9 nucleotides line up with TRBD1. The CDR3 DNA follows: TGTGTGGTAACCCGTAAAATCCCTCCGGGACAGGGATTCTCCGAGCAGTACTTC. Translation gives CVVTRKIPPGQGFSEQYF.